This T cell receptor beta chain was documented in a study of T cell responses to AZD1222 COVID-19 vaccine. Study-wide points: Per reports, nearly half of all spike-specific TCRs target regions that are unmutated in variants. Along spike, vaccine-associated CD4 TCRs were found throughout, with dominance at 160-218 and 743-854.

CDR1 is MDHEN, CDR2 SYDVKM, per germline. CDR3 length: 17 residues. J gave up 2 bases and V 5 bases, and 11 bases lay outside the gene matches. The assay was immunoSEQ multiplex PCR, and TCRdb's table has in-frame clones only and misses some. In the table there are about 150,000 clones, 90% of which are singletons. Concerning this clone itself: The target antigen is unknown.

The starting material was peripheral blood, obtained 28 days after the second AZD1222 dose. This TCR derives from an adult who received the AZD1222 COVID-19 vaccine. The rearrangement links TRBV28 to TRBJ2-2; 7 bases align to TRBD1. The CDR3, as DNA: TGTGCCAGCAGTAGGACCGGGACAGCAAAAAACACCGGGGAGCTGTTTTTT. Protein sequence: CASSRTGTAKNTGELFF.